This T cell receptor beta chain appears in the sequencing data of a study of B cell selection in AIRE deficiency. Study-wide results and caveats: About 30.6% of healthy-shared Treg sequences were found among patient Tconv cells.

Germline-derived CDR1 and CDR2 are SGHAT and FQNNGV. With 6 bases clipped from V and 0 bases from J, the junction kept 13 bases outside the gene matches. The CDR3 contains 19 residues. This clone occurred once. The antigen remains unidentified. Regulatory T cells were sorted as CD4+CD25hiCD127low/negative cells. Control samples were from healthy, unrelated donors. TCRdb's table, derived via immunoSEQ multiplex PCR, lists solely in-frame clones and lacks some. Of 18,000 or so clones listed, more than 85% are singletons. The TCR was taken from a human donor in good health. The chain is built from TRBV11-2 and TRBJ2-6, with 8 bases matching TRBD1. Sequences were obtained from CD4+CD25+ Tregs sorted from PBMCs. CDR3 in DNA: TGTGCCAGCAGGACTATGTACGGGACAGGCCTCTCTGGGGCCAACGTCCTGACTTTC. Amino acid sequence: CASRTMYGTGLSGANVLTF.